This T cell receptor (beta chain) was identified during a study of identical twins (dated by TCRdb to 2016 to 2018). Broadly, across the study: TCR alpha and beta repertoires from monozygotic twins, unrelated adults of various ages and cord blood were deep-sequenced to test whether fetal clonotypes persist. Replicate twin experiments were performed at different times using different library preparation protocols to rule out contamination. Here is what the overall study found, with its caveats: Out-of-frame TCR alpha sequences shared between twins showed an excess of low generation-probability sequences compared with coincidental sharing between unrelated individuals. Zero-insertion analyses could be partly confounded by invariant T cells such as MAIT and iNKT, though diverse VJ usage argued against such confounding for most clonotypes. Abundant cord blood beta clonotypes had fewer insertions, young adult naive repertoires showed a similar but weaker trend, and memory repertoires showed no such trend. In beta out-of-frame sequences, excess twin sharing was weaker, because having fewer shared sequences lowered the signal-to-noise ratio. Recombination models systematically underestimated out-of-frame TCR alpha sharing in monozygotic twins but agreed with sharing between unrelated individuals. Conclusions relied on cross-sectional statistical analysis, since the same donors could not be followed over many years.

The library was built by means of 5' RACE. These reads were obtained on an Illumina HiSeq 2000. Template switching introduced a universal primer binding site; the final cDNA contained a unique molecular identifier, enabling accurate counting of TCR cDNA molecules. First-strand cDNA for TCR alpha and beta chains was synthesized from specific primers in the conserved constant-segment region. To control for contamination, each cDNA library was double barcoded with a SMART-Mk sample barcode plus Illumina barcodes. Two successive PCR steps introduced TruSeq adapter sequences along with Illumina sample barcodes. The TCR alpha and beta cDNA libraries were sequenced on the Illumina HiSeq platform using custom primers. On the authors' methods: Raw reads were processed with MiGEC to extract unique molecular identifiers, and MiXCR was used to determine CDR3 positions. Recombination models were inferred per individual with the repgenHMM and IGoR tools using an EM algorithm. Shared clonotype analysis was performed with the tcR package in R, normalizing sharing by the product of cloneset sizes. To study raw recombination without the effects of thymic and clonal selection, out-of-frame nonproductive sequences were analyzed. The public reads were run again by TCRdb, first through fastp at Q25 and then through MiXCR, and only productive beta chains were kept. Rows are combined by CDR3 protein, so each entry shows the most common genes and DNA. The V and J calls shown here were made by TCRdb, not taken from the authors' results. Recorded for this sample are hundreds of thousands of distinct CDR3 sequences; around 5.7% of them occurred a single time. About 1.8% of the sample lies in the top ten.

This clonotype showed up just a few times. No cognate antigen has been identified for it. Nothing much larger sits one base from this clone, and base qualities are not available. All donors were healthy Caucasians. Three unrelated non-twin adults were additionally sequenced: a male aged 18 to 29, a male aged 50 to 60 and a female aged 50 to 60. Using Miltenyi CD45RO+ enrichment and human naive T-cell isolation kits, memory (CD45RO+) and naive T cells were isolated from PBMC. The sequencing input was naive T cells sorted from blood. The cell subset or site tag for this specimen amounts to: cells isolated with a human naive T-cell isolation kit. This clonotype was sampled from a man between 18 and 29 years old in good health.

The DNA sequence reads TGTGCCAGCAGCCAAAGAAGGGGACAGGTTAGCACAGATACGCAGTATTTT. This gives the protein CASSQRRGQVSTDTQYF. The rearrangement joined TRBV3-1 to TRBJ2-3; 8 bases in the junction line up with TRBD1. Counted from cysteine to phenylalanine, this CDR3 has 17 amino acids. CDR3 DNA only is kept here, 51 bases in frame from base 1. V has 2 bases trimmed and J has 0 bases trimmed; junction bases matching no gene number 7. The germline V gene (reference sequence) gives CDR1 as LGHDT and CDR2 as YNNKEL.